The clone carrying this T cell receptor (beta chain) came up many times. Its antigen remains unknown. Among the participants, healthy controls were blood bank volunteers in Maryland, USA. This sample was included in a study of neurological immune-mediated disorders. Findings and caveats of the study: TCR-beta repertoires seemed private in all groups, with no expanded CDR3 amino acid sequences shared.

Germline lookup yields CDR1 SGHTA and CDR2 FQGNSA. The CDR3 is 15 amino acids. Trimming left V 5 bases short and J 2 bases short, with 12 bases between. TCRdb used MiXCR to reprocess the 5' RACE reads, holding one entry per CDR3 protein. The sample includes roughly 39,000 distinct CDR3 sequences, around 7.2% of them seen just once. The sequenced sample was CD4+ T cells from blood. This chain uses TRBV7-2 with TRBJ1-4; D unresolved. This TCR was recovered from a man aged 45-60 years in good health. CDR3 sequence reads: CASSPRGHTNEKLFF. CDR3 coding DNA: TGTGCCAGCAGCCCCCGAGGGCATACTAATGAAAAACTGTTTTTT.